This T cell receptor (beta chain) was identified in a study of blood T cell repertoires in COVID-19. At the level of the study: T cells, B-cell-depleted T cells, or PBMCs supplied cDNA or gDNA.

TCRdb keeps only in-frame clones here, not all; method: immunoSEQ multiplex PCR. Of 40,000 to 50,000 clones in the sample, 80% to 90% were seen once. In the case of this clone: The sample carries other DNA sequences with the same CDR3.

Germline V gives CDR1 SGHRS, CDR2 YFSETQ. V lost 0 bases to trimming and J lost 1 base, with 7 bases between them. The CDR3 is 14 amino acids. Sequenced: peripheral blood. This TCR was sampled from a human donor in a cohort sampled during active COVID-19. The chain carries TRBV5-1 and TRBJ1-2; D is ambiguous. CDR3 sequence reads: CASSLVSVNYGYTF. CDR3 DNA sequence: TGCGCCAGCAGCTTGGTTTCGGTTAACTATGGCTACACCTTC. The entire variable domain, with the rest obtained from reference TRBV5-1 and TRBJ1-2, is as follows: KAGVTQTPRYLIKTRGQQVTLSCSPISGHRSVSWYQQTPGQGLQFLFEYFSETQRNKGNFPGRFSGRQFSNSRSEMNVSTLELGDSALYLCASSLVSVNYGYTFGSGTRLTVV.